This paragraph reports one T cell receptor beta chain. In germline, CDR1 is SGHRS, CDR2 YFSETQ. Between the trimmed V and J ends, which lost 0 bases and 1 base, there was a span of 7 bases. CDR3 length equals 14 residues. TCRdb re-called the RT-PCR reads through MiXCR, storing one row per CDR3 protein. The profile covers 650,000 to 800,000 distinct CDR3 sequences, with around 14% appearing a single time and 3.6% taken by the ten largest. Sequenced material: memory CD4+ T cells from blood. This clonotype was sampled from a female donor in good health, serving as a healthy control. This chain links TRBV5-1 with TRBJ2-5, with D maybe TRBD1 (5 bases). The CDR3: CASSLVGAQETQYF. The CDR3 DNA reads as TGCGCCAGCAGCTTGGTAGGGGCCCAAGAGACCCAGTACTTC.